The 28 T cell receptor beta chains below all came from one sample that was sequenced in a study of blood T cell repertoires in COVID-19. The table came from immunoSEQ multiplex PCR; TCRdb's copy has only in-frame clones and leaves some out. The sample holds around 200,000 clones, around 85% seen once. The sample was peripheral blood. Source of these receptors: a man aged 55 to 69 with acute or convalescent COVID-19.

The rearrangement joins TRBV28 to TRBJ1-5; 8 nucleotides match TRBD1. Losses at the gene ends were 4 bases for V and 2 bases for J; bases not matched to a gene: 4. The CDR3 is 15 residues long. The germline V gene has CDR1 MDHEN and CDR2 SYDVKM. CDR3 DNA: TGTGCCAGCAGTTCAGTGACAGGGGGCAATCAGCCCCAGCATTTT. It yields the protein CASSSVTGGNQPQHF.

The chain uses TRBV28 and TRBJ2-4; 9 nucleotides match TRBD1. Germline CDR1 MDHEN, CDR2 SYDVKM. The length of the CDR3 is 15 residues. The trim removed 2 bases at V and 6 bases at J, leaving 5 bases unmatched. CDR3 DNA sequence: TGTGCCAGCAGTTTAAGGGACAGGGACACAAACATTCAGTACTTC. Encoded protein: CASSLRDRDTNIQYF.

This clone was observed a handful of times. The rearrangement uses TRBV28 and TRBJ1-1; 10 bases agree with TRBD1. Germline V gene lookup returns CDR1 MDHEN and CDR2 SYDVKM. The CDR3 sequence is 15 residues long. The J segment lost 3 bases and the V segment lost 6 bases, leaving 7 bases of the junction unmatched. The CDR3 DNA reads TGTGCCAGCAGACTGGGGACAGGGGATTACACTGAAGCTTTCTTT. Protein product: CASRLGTGDYTEAFF.

This chain connects TRBV6-5 to TRBJ2-7; D gene ambiguous. V was cut by 8 bases and J by 1 base, with 12 bases left in between. Germline V CDR1 and CDR2: MNHEY, SVGAGI. The CDR3 contains 13 residues. CDR3 sequence (DNA): TGTGCCAGCCGGTCGGCGGATTCCTACGAGCAGTACTTC. Protein: CASRSADSYEQYF.

V usage is TRBV10-3 and J usage is TRBJ1-3; a weak D match, TRBD1 (6 bases). Germline V gene lookup returns CDR1 ENHRY and CDR2 SYGVKD. V lost 3 bases and J lost 3, with 9 bases in between. The CDR3 has 14 amino acids. The CDR3 spells CAISDGGYGNTIYF. Here the CDR3 DNA reads TGTGCCATCAGTGATGGGGGCTATGGAAACACCATATATTTT.

The chain is built from TRBV21-1 and TRBJ1-2; the table's D call, TRBD1, was not checked against the DNA. TRBV21-1 is assigned pseudogene status. The CDR3 has 14 residues. The CDR3 region has the DNA TGTGCCAGCAGCATCCGGACAGGGGAAACTGGCTACACCTTC. This encodes CASSIRTGETGYTF.

The chain combines TRBV3-1 (or the pseudogene TRBV3-2) with TRBJ2-1; 7 bases align to TRBD2. With V trimmed by 4 bases and J by 4 bases, 7 bases remained unmatched. Germline V gene sequence: CDR1 LGHDT, CDR2 YNNKEL (reference sequence). The CDR3 extends over 15 amino acids. Here the CDR3 DNA reads TGTGCCAGCAGCCGTACCGGGACTACGTACAATGAGCAGTTCTTC. It encodes CASSRTGTTYNEQFF.

The V gene is TRBV19, the J gene TRBJ2-1; 10 bases are shared with TRBD2. This CDR3 region has 15 residues. The V segment lost 3 bases and the J segment 7 bases; nucleotides outside the gene matches: 6. Germline loops: CDR1 LNHDA, CDR2 SQIVND (reference sequence). The CDR3 reads CASSIGASGRNEQFF. CDR3 nucleotide sequence: TGTGCCAGTAGTATTGGGGCTAGCGGGAGAAATGAGCAGTTCTTC.

This chain links TRBV3-1 (or the pseudogene TRBV3-2) with TRBJ2-3; 7 bases agree with TRBD2. The germline V gene has CDR1 LGHDT and CDR2 YNNKEL (reference sequence). The CDR3 is 16 residues long. The trim removed 1 base at V and 1 base at J, leaving 5 bases unmatched. The DNA of the CDR3 is TGTGCCAGCAGCCAAGGGGGCCTAGCGGGCACAGATACGCAGTATTTT. Translating it yields CASSQGGLAGTDTQYF.

The sample holds a few counts of this clone. V usage is TRBV27 and J usage is TRBJ2-2, with 8 nucleotides matching TRBD1. Germline lookup yields CDR1 MNHEY and CDR2 SMNVEV (reference sequence). The CDR3 loop spans 16 amino acids. Losses at the gene ends were 7 bases for V and 2 bases for J; bases not matched to a gene: 9. The CDR3: CASIKRGTGNTGELFF. The CDR3 DNA sequence: TGTGCCAGCATCAAAAGGGGGACAGGCAACACCGGGGAGCTGTTTTTT.

This chain connects TRBV5-6 to TRBJ1-1; D perhaps matches TRBD1 (6 bases). V was cut by 6 bases and J by 4 bases, with 16 bases left in between. The CDR3 contains 14 residues. The V gene's germline CDR1 is SGHDT and CDR2 YYEEEE. CDR3 bases: TGTGCCAGCACCTCCGGACAGCCCGGCACTGAAGCTTTCTTT. Its translation: CASTSGQPGTEAFF. The entire variable domain, with the rest obtained from reference TRBV5-6 and TRBJ1-1, is as follows: DAGVTQSPTHLIKTRGQQVTLRCSPKSGHDTVSWYQQALGQGPQFIFQYYEEEERQRGNFPDRFSGHQFPNYSSELNVNALLLGDSALYLCASTSGQPGTEAFFGQGTRLTVV.

The chain couples TRBV5-1 to TRBJ2-1; 12 bases are shared with TRBD2. This CDR3 region has 16 residues. In germline, CDR1 is SGHRS, CDR2 YFSETQ. V lost 4 bases and J lost 2; bases outside the gene matches: 4. CDR3 region: CASSVGLAGAYNEQFF. CDR3 DNA sequence: TGCGCCAGCAGCGTGGGACTAGCGGGCGCCTACAATGAGCAGTTCTTC.

The chain has TRBV7-9 and TRBJ1-4; TRBD1 is a possible D gene (6 bases). CDR3 length: 15 residues. Germline CDR1 and CDR2: SEHNR and FQNEAQ (reference sequence). The V gene lost 5 bases and the J gene lost 7 bases, with 17 bases spanning the gap. The CDR3 loop is CASSDLHRAPEKLFF. The CDR3 coding sequence is TGTGCCAGCAGCGACCTACACAGGGCCCCTGAAAAACTGTTTTTT.

The chain has TRBV5-6 and TRBJ2-1; TRBD1 agrees at 7 bases. The germline gives CDR1 SGHDT, CDR2 YYEEEE. This CDR3 has 16 amino acids. The ends lost 6 bases at V and 5 bases at J; junction bases unmatched: 14. This CDR3 reads CASISLGDSQHNEQFF. DNA for the CDR3: TGTGCCAGCATCTCATTGGGGGACAGTCAACACAATGAGCAGTTCTTC. Complete variable domain (other parts from reference TRBV5-6 and TRBJ2-1): DAGVTQSPTHLIKTRGQQVTLRCSPKSGHDTVSWYQQALGQGPQFIFQYYEEEERQRGNFPDRFSGHQFPNYSSELNVNALLLGDSALYLCASISLGDSQHNEQFFGPGTRLTVL.

This sequence joins TRBV3-1 (or the pseudogene TRBV3-2) and TRBJ2-7, with D possibly being TRBD1 (5 bases). The germline V and J ends were trimmed by 3 bases and 5 bases, with 20 bases remaining between them. This CDR3 spans 16 amino acids. Germline-derived CDR1 and CDR2 are LGHDT and YNNKEL (reference sequence). The CDR3 bases are TGTGCCAGCAGCCAGACATCGATCAGGGCCTTCCACGAGCAGTACTTC. Protein product: CASSQTSIRAFHEQYF.

This sequence joins TRBV5-4 and TRBJ2-2, with 7 bases lining up with TRBD1. CDR3 size: 17 residues. After removal of 3 bases from V and 4 bases from J, the junction contained 12 bases not matched to a gene. The germline gives CDR1 SGHNT, CDR2 YYREEE (reference sequence). The CDR3 coding sequence is TGTGCCAGCAGCTCTATCACCGGGACAGCTTTCACCGGGGAGCTGTTTTTT. Its protein product is CASSSITGTAFTGELFF.

V usage is TRBV2 and J usage is TRBJ2-1; 9 bases map to TRBD2. The junction had 6 bases not matched to a gene; V was cut back by 5 bases and J by 4 bases. Germline loops: CDR1 SNHLY, CDR2 FYNNEI. This CDR3 region has 15 residues. The chain's CDR3 is CASSRPTSGYNEQFF. In DNA form, the CDR3 reads TGTGCCAGCAGTAGGCCCACTAGCGGGTACAATGAGCAGTTCTTC.

This rearrangement joins TRBV3-1 (or the pseudogene TRBV3-2) to TRBJ1-2, with TRBD1 matching 7 bases. Germline V gene sequence: CDR1 LGHDT, CDR2 YNNKEL (reference sequence). Unmatched junction bases numbered 12, after V lost 6 bases and J lost 5 bases. The CDR3 has 15 amino acids. CDR3 protein: CASRSPGTAHYGYTF. As DNA, the CDR3 is TGTGCCAGCAGGAGCCCAGGGACAGCGCATTATGGCTACACCTTC.

This clone has more than one count but fewer than ten. This chain uses TRBV19 with TRBJ1-2, with 7 bases lining up with TRBD1. V was pared by 6 bases and J by 2 bases, with 6 bases of the junction left unmatched. CDR1 LNHDA and CDR2 SQIVND come from the germline V gene (reference sequence). The CDR3 is 14 residues long. The CDR3 coding sequence is TGTGCCAGTAGGGACAGGTCCTTAAACTATGGCTACACCTTC. Its translation: CASRDRSLNYGYTF.

This chain links TRBV27 with TRBJ2-1, with a possible D match to TRBD1 (7 bases). Per germline, CDR1 MNHEY and CDR2 SMNVEV (reference sequence). CDR3 length: 14 residues. Trimming removed 5 bases from V and 4 bases from J, with 12 bases in between. CDR3 bases: TGTGCCAGCAGTAGCAGGGGGGTGTACAATGAGCAGTTCTTC. Translation gives CASSSRGVYNEQFF.

The chain recombines TRBV6-4 with TRBJ2-1, with 12 bases that match TRBD2. The CDR3 spans 15 residues. Looked up from germline, CDR1 is MRHNA and CDR2 is SNTAGT. The V and J ends lost 3 bases and 8 bases, in that order; junction bases with no gene match: 5. CDR3: CASSELAGGRHEQFF. As DNA, the CDR3 is TGTGCCAGCAGTGAGCTAGCGGGAGGGCGGCATGAGCAGTTCTTC.

This rearrangement joins TRBV6-5 to TRBJ1-1; D not certain. Trimming left V 0 bases short and J 4 bases short, with 12 bases between. This CDR3 region has 15 residues. Germline V CDR1 and CDR2: MNHEY, SVGAGI. The CDR3 region is CASSYSSGAPTEAFF. The CDR3 DNA is TGTGCCAGCAGTTACTCAAGCGGAGCCCCCACTGAAGCTTTCTTT.

The chain recombines TRBV9 with TRBJ2-1; TRBD2 might be the D (6 bases). Deletions cut 3 bases from V and 6 bases from J, with 19 bases between. Germline lookup yields CDR1 SGDLS and CDR2 YYNGEE. There are 16 residues in the CDR3. CDR3 in amino acids: CASSESPGTPPNEQFF. CDR3 DNA sequence: TGTGCCAGCAGCGAATCGCCCGGGACTCCCCCCAATGAGCAGTTCTTC.

This sequence joins TRBV4-1 and TRBJ1-1; D perhaps matches TRBD1 (6 bases). The V and J ends lost 2 bases and 4 bases respectively, with 14 bases between them. The germline V gene encodes CDR1 MGHRA and CDR2 YSYEKL. The CDR3 length is 15 residues. The CDR3 DNA reads TGCGCCAGCAGCCAATTACAGGGTTACGCCACTGAAGCTTTCTTT. Its translation: CASSQLQGYATEAFF.

The gene calls are TRBV27 and TRBJ2-7; D is perhaps TRBD1 (5 bases). Trimming pared 6 bases from V and 3 bases from J, leaving 18 bases between. From germline, CDR1 is MNHEY and CDR2 SMNVEV (reference sequence). The length of the CDR3 is 15 residues. For the CDR3, the DNA is TGTGCCAGCAGCCGCCCCACAGGCGGAGTCTACGAGCAGTACTTC. Translating it yields CASSRPTGGVYEQYF.

The genes are TRBV9 and TRBJ1-1; 9 bases are shared with TRBD1. The CDR3 has 15 residues. The germline gives CDR1 SGDLS, CDR2 YYNGEE. V dropped 4 bases and J dropped 4; count of bases not matched to a gene: 8. Here the CDR3 reads CASSSNRGLGTEAFF. The DNA of the CDR3 is TGTGCCAGCAGCTCAAACAGGGGGCTTGGCACTGAAGCTTTCTTT.

CDR3 amino acids: CASSLRTGAYGYTF. Written as DNA, the CDR3 is TGTGCCAGCAGCTTAAGGACAGGGGCCTATGGCTACACCTTC. The V and J genes are TRBV7-8 and TRBJ1-2; 9 nucleotides align to TRBD1. J gave up 4 bases and V 2 bases, and 2 bases lay outside the gene matches. Germline CDR1 is SGHVS and CDR2 is FQNEAQ. The CDR3 length is 14 residues.

This chain joins TRBV5-5 and TRBJ1-3; D remains unclear. V was cut by 1 base and J by 4 bases, with 9 bases left in between. The CDR3 length is 14 residues. Germline CDR1 is SGHKS and CDR2 is YYEKEE (reference sequence). This chain's CDR3 is CASSLLVTGNTIYF. Here the CDR3 DNA reads TGTGCCAGCAGCTTGCTAGTTACCGGAAACACCATATATTTT.